This is a list of T cell receptor beta chains from one sample in a study of early T cells in non-severe SARS-CoV-2 infection. TCRdb called the 5' RACE reads again in MiXCR, with one record for every CDR3 protein. This sample carries under 70,000 distinct CDR3 sequences, about 6% of them seen once, and the ten largest clones take about 3%. The specimen was whole blood, collected at baseline. These receptors were collected from an adult who was a healthcare worker with PCR-confirmed SARS-CoV-2 infection or an uninfected control (not recorded which). Each CDR3 is given with its conserved first and last residue.

v_gene	j_gene	CDR3aa
TRBV5-6	TRBJ1-2	CASSLGTVNYGYTF
TRBV20-1	TRBJ2-2	CSARDRVNTGELFF
TRBV12-3/TRBV12-4	TRBJ2-7	CASSPFREEQYF
TRBV28	TRBJ1-3	CASSPIDRDGNTIYF
TRBV19	TRBJ1-1	CASSIWPGGVGTEAFF
TRBV7-2	TRBJ1-1	CASSSLRTEAFF
TRBV12-3/TRBV12-4	TRBJ1-5	CASSPSDSQPQHF
TRBV12-3/TRBV12-4	TRBJ2-5	CASSPPGLLKKTQYF
TRBV7-9	TRBJ1-5	CASSLAGISNQPQHF
TRBV28	TRBJ2-3	CASSLSELADPLTDTQYF
TRBV18	TRBJ2-7	CASSPPGAGASAYEQYF
TRBV13	TRBJ2-7	CASSLRQDSYEQYF
TRBV29-1	TRBJ1-3	CSVVQTYGNTIYF
TRBV6-7	TRBJ2-1	CASSPDLYNEQFF
TRBV11-2	TRBJ2-7	CASSHPTEQYF
TRBV7-2	TRBJ2-1	CASSSPGQGHNEQFF
TRBV27	TRBJ2-1	CASSQFNEQFF
TRBV19	TRBJ2-1	CATQPGSGIGSSEQFF
TRBV28	TRBJ1-2	CASRPGQPSYGYTF
TRBV28	TRBJ1-1	CASSLSGGHTEAFF
TRBV7-9	TRBJ1-1	CATESARGDTEAFF
TRBV5-4	TRBJ2-5	CASRSGLRDETQYF
TRBV4-2	TRBJ1-2	CASSQDYFFRQGAQSNDGYTF
TRBV5-1	TRBJ2-1	CASRLGDTLTQFF
TRBV28	TRBJ1-5	CASSGTEISNQPQHF
TRBV6-6	TRBJ2-1	CASSYSGLYNEQFF
TRBV7-9	TRBJ2-2	CASSPRGIDYTGELFF
TRBV20-1	TRBJ2-2	CSARAGGSNTGELFF
TRBV18	TRBJ2-1	CASSAMGYLGNEQFF
TRBV29-1	TRBJ1-2	CSVEVGTGRWAPGYTF
TRBV29-1	TRBJ2-5	CSVDAAGVEETQYF
TRBV19	TRBJ2-7	CASTDSGGTSLYEQYF
TRBV20-1	TRBJ2-7	CSARGGYEQYF
TRBV21-1	TRBJ2-3	CASRADTQYF
TRBV6-5	TRBJ2-2	CASSSGALGELFF
TRBV7-6	TRBJ2-3	CASRVAGTSTDTQYF
TRBV7-7	TRBJ1-5	CAAGDYSNQPQHF
TRBV20-1	TRBJ2-5	CSARASGRGTQYF
TRBV4-1	TRBJ2-3	CASSQVPSGSSTDTQYF
TRBV7-8	TRBJ2-7	CASSLVHRAYEQYF
TRBV4-2	TRBJ2-7	CASSHQRDRDYEQYF
TRBV20-1	TRBJ1-6	CSARDLDTYNSPLHF
TRBV5-1	TRBJ2-5	CASSSSRSGARETQYF
TRBV4-2	TRBJ1-2	CASSQDEGPDYYGYTF
TRBV11-2	TRBJ2-5	CATKGQGTYQETQYF
TRBV28	TRBJ2-7	CASSGGWWGYEQYF